This T cell receptor (beta chain) comes out of a study of lymphopenia after photon versus proton radiotherapy. On this clone: Antigen specificity is unknown.

The CDR3 is 15 amino acids. V was clipped by 6 bases and J by 2 bases; unmatched bases: 5. Germline values: CDR1 MNHEY, CDR2 SMNVEV (reference sequence). TCRdb keeps only in-frame clones here, not all; method: immunoSEQ multiplex PCR. The sample records 25,000 to 30,000 clones, approximately 87% being singletons. Whole-study findings and limits: Better survival with proton therapy was suggested as possible, not demonstrated. A bigger post-nadir fall in TCR diversity correlated inversely with survival time in deceased patients. Proton therapy kept repertoires fairly stable, unlike photons, which gained effector/memory cells. After the lymphocyte nadir, photon-treated repertoires showed oligoclonal expansion, especially of CD8+ Temra cells.

This receptor was obtained from a woman aged 60 to 75 with cholangiocarcinoma. Some clones in this sample may be carry-over from other donors' samples. The chain recombines TRBV27 with TRBJ2-7, with TRBD2 matching 12 bases. This material consisted of peripheral blood, taken from a patient treated with proton-based radiotherapy. CDR3 DNA sequence: TGTGCCAGCAGCCTCAGGACTAGCGGGACCTACGAGCAGTACTTC. Translation gives CASSLRTSGTYEQYF.